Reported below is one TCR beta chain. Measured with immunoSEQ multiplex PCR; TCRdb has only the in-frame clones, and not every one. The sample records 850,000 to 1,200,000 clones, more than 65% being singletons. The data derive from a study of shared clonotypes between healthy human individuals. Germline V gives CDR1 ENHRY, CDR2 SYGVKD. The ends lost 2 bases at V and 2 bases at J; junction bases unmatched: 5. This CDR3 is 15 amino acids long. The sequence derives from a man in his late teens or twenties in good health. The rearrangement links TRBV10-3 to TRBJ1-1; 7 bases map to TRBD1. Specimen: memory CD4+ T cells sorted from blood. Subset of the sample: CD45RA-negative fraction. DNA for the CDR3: TGTGCCATCAGTGAGCATGCAGGGGGAAACACTGAAGCTTTCTTT. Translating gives CAISEHAGGNTEAFF.